This T cell receptor (beta chain) derives from a study of CD4 T cells in relation to SARS-CoV-2 and coronaviruses. Regarding this clone: The antigen is undetermined.

General observations from the study: The cross-reactivity analysis covered only spike protein, not other viral proteins. The assay detects memory recall responses, not culture-primed primary responses. No donor gave both pre-pandemic and post-infection samples.

V lost 4 bases, J lost 6 bases, and 14 bases lay in between. The CDR3 consists of 13 residues. Germline V CDR1 and CDR2: SGDLS, YYNGEE. Sequencing used immunoSEQ multiplex PCR; TCRdb keeps in-frame clones, though not all of them. The sample lists roughly 63,000 clones, 94% occurring once. Before the COVID-19 pandemic, during about 2011-2019, CD4+ T cells were taken from unexposed donors. Naive and memory CD4+ T cells were separated from cryopreserved PBMCs. The sequencing input was naive CD4+ T cells from PBMCs. Documented subset: naive CD4+ T cells isolated by negative enrichment. The V and J genes are TRBV9 and TRBJ2-7, with D hard to call. The receptor was derived from a human donor in good health. The CDR3 bases are TGTGCCAGCAGCCCACGACGAGTTGGCGAGCAGTACTTC. Amino acid sequence: CASSPRRVGEQYF.